This T cell receptor beta chain was identified in a study of identical twins. Study-wide results and caveats: Out-of-frame sharing of TCR alpha in monozygotic twins was underestimated by models.

This clonotype was picked up a small number of times. Its antigen is undetermined. In every case, the donor was a healthy Caucasian. TCRdb analysed the 5' RACE reads with MiXCR anew, one entry per CDR3 protein. The table includes hundreds of thousands of distinct CDR3 sequences, over 9% detected once. The sample was also linked to a second study, of yellow fever vaccine responses in identical twins. This second study says: Twins reportedly showed a vaccine T cell response that seemed partly convergent and partly personalized.

The sequence was collected from a woman between 18 and 29 years old in good health. Sequencing was done on a sample of CD8+ T cells sorted from blood.

DNA of the CDR3: TGTGCCAGCAGTCCCGGTTCGTACACTGAAGCTTTCTTT. Translated: CASSPGSYTEAFF. The chain carries TRBV28 and TRBJ1-1, with no clear D. With 5 bases removed from V and 3 bases from J, the gap between germline ends came to 10 bases. CDR1 is MDHEN, CDR2 SYDVKM, per germline. The CDR3 has 13 residues. The whole variable domain, remainder taken from reference TRBV28 and TRBJ1-1, is DVKVTQSSRYLVKRTGEKVFLECVQDMDHENMFWYRQDPGLGLRLIYFSYDVKMKEKGDIPEGYSVSREKKERFSLILESASTNQTSMYLCASSPGSYTEAFFGQGTRLTVV.